The 26 T cell receptor beta chains given below trace back to one sample, sequenced in a study of blood T cell repertoires in COVID-19 (dated by TCRdb to about 2020). The library came from the immunoSEQ multiplex PCR assay. Here the immuneACCESS table is served through TCRdb, limited to in-frame sequences with V and J called. Missing clones are a known gap in these copies; in checked studies unresolved V genes cover under half, and the rest lacks a known reason. This sample holds around 250,000 clones; 90% were observed only once. Clones ranked in the top ten supply roughly 4.3% of the sample. Input material: PBMCs or T cells enriched from blood (not recorded which). These receptors originate from a woman aged 25 to 39 with acute COVID-19.

This chain connects TRBV19 to TRBJ2-2, with D possibly being TRBD2 (6 bases). CDR3 size: 14 residues. Germline loops: CDR1 LNHDA, CDR2 SQIVND (reference sequence). The V end lost 6 bases, the J end lost 5 bases, and 13 bases lay between the germline ends. The CDR3 reads CASRTISGTGELFF. CDR3 DNA sequence: TGTGCCAGTAGGACTATAAGCGGGACCGGGGAGCTGTTTTTT. The variable domain in full, completed from reference TRBV19 and TRBJ2-2, reads DGGITQSPKYLFRKEGQNVTLSCEQNLNHDAMYWYRQDPGQGLRLIYYSQIVNDFQKGDIAEGYSVSREKKESFPLTVTSAQKNPTAFYLCASRTISGTGELFFGEGSRLTVL.

This clone occurred a few times. This chain joins TRBV19 and TRBJ2-7; 7 bases align to TRBD1. V gave up 5 bases and J gave up 6 bases; unmatched junction bases: 4. The CDR3 runs to 12 residues. Germline V CDR1 and CDR2: LNHDA, SQIVND (reference sequence). CDR3 residues: CASSSTGTEQYF. CDR3 coding DNA: TGTGCCAGTAGTTCGACAGGGACCGAGCAGTACTTC. Supplemented by reference TRBV19 and TRBJ2-7, the full variable domain reads DGGITQSPKYLFRKEGQNVTLSCEQNLNHDAMYWYRQDPGQGLRLIYYSQIVNDFQKGDIAEGYSVSREKKESFPLTVTSAQKNPTAFYLCASSSTGTEQYFGPGTRLTVT.

The chain joins TRBV19 to TRBJ1-6; TRBD1 matches 9 bases. V gave up 5 bases and J gave up 7 bases; unmatched junction bases: 12. The CDR3 consists of 17 residues. The germline V gene encodes CDR1 LNHDA and CDR2 SQIVND (reference sequence). This CDR3 is CASSPPGQGSENSPLHF. CDR3 DNA: TGTGCCAGTAGTCCCCCGGGACAGGGAAGTGAGAATTCACCCCTCCACTTT.

The rearrangement uses TRBV2 and TRBJ1-2; 9 nucleotides align to TRBD1. V lost 7 bases, J lost 2 bases, and 8 bases stayed unmatched. The CDR3 is made up of 15 amino acids. CDR1 and CDR2 (germline): SNHLY, FYNNEI. Here the CDR3 DNA reads TGTGCCAGCACACAGGGGGCGCGTTCGAACTATGGCTACACCTTC. It is translated as CASTQGARSNYGYTF.

This chain connects TRBV5-1 to TRBJ2-2; weak D call: TRBD1 (6 bases). Trimming removed 3 bases at V and 0 bases at J, with 9 bases between. Germline V lookup: CDR1 SGHRS, CDR2 YFSETQ. This CDR3 contains 15 residues. CDR3 residues: CASSSGASNTGELFF. The DNA for the CDR3 is TGCGCCAGCAGCTCAGGGGCCTCGAACACCGGGGAGCTGTTTTTT.

There are a few counts of this clone. This rearrangement joins TRBV4-2 to TRBJ2-7; TRBD2 matches at 7 bases. Germline V gives CDR1 LGHNA, CDR2 YNFKEQ. The V and J ends lost 1 base and 1 base, in that order; junction bases with no gene match: 7. The CDR3 totals 16 residues. CDR3 nucleotide sequence: TGTGCCAGCAGCCAAGGAGCGGGGCTTTTGTCCTACGAGCAGTACTTC. It encodes CASSQGAGLLSYEQYF.

The V call is TRBV5-1, the J call TRBJ1-5; TRBD1 agrees at 9 bases. The CDR3 contains 15 residues. J gave up 2 bases and V 4 bases, and 4 bases lay outside the gene matches. Germline V CDR1 and CDR2: SGHRS, YFSETQ. CDR3 sequence (DNA): TGCGCCAGCAGCCCGGGACAGGGTGGCAATCAGCCCCAGCATTTT. This translates into CASSPGQGGNQPQHF.

The chain has TRBV2 and TRBJ1-5, with 10 bases that match TRBD1. The germline gives CDR1 SNHLY, CDR2 FYNNEI. With V trimmed by 6 bases and J by 5 bases, 7 bases remained unmatched. This CDR3 has 15 residues. The DNA of the CDR3 is TGTGCCAGCAGGACAGGGGGCGCGCGGGATCAGCCCCAGCATTTT. Translating it yields CASRTGGARDQPQHF.

The chain couples TRBV19 to TRBJ2-2; possibly TRBD1 for D (7 bases). The CDR3 loop spans 15 amino acids. With 3 bases removed from V and 4 bases from J, the gap between germline ends came to 12 bases. Germline values: CDR1 LNHDA, CDR2 SQIVND (reference sequence). Here the CDR3 DNA reads TGTGCCAGTAGTATGCAGGGGGGAGGCACCGGGGAGCTGTTTTTT. This codes for CASSMQGGGTGELFF.

The chain has TRBV4-3 and TRBJ2-1, with 8 bases identical to TRBD2. The germline CDR1 and CDR2 sequences are LGHNA and YSLEER. The CDR3 consists of 17 residues. J lost 4 bases, V lost 0 bases, and 8 bases had no gene match. The CDR3 loop reads CASSQDLVSGKYNEQFF. The CDR3 nucleotides read TGCGCCAGCAGCCAAGATTTGGTTAGCGGGAAATACAATGAGCAGTTCTTC.

This chain links TRBV27 with TRBJ1-1; 8 bases align to TRBD1. V trimming: 6 bases; J trimming: 8 bases; junction bases outside the gene matches: 11. The CDR3 spans 14 residues. Per germline, CDR1 MNHEY and CDR2 SMNVEV (reference sequence). The CDR3: CASSPTGGSVEAFF. The CDR3 coding sequence is TGTGCCAGCAGCCCTACAGGGGGTAGCGTCGAAGCTTTCTTT.

V usage is TRBV6-5 and J usage is TRBJ2-7, with TRBD2 matching 10 bases. Germline V gives CDR1 MNHEY, CDR2 SVGAGI. The CDR3 sequence is 15 residues long. Unmatched junction bases numbered 6, after V lost 4 bases and J lost 3 bases. CDR3 residues: CASSLQREGYYEQYF. CDR3 nucleotides: TGTGCCAGCAGTTTACAGCGGGAGGGGTACTACGAGCAGTACTTC.

The chain is built from TRBV28 and TRBJ1-2, with 7 bases fitting TRBD1. Germline loops: CDR1 MDHEN, CDR2 SYDVKM. J lost 8 bases, V lost 5 bases, and 14 bases had no gene match. The CDR3 is 15 amino acids. CDR3 nucleotide sequence: TGTGCCAGCAGTCCCCCGACAGGGACCGTCGGGGGCTACACCTTC. Its translation: CASSPPTGTVGGYTF.

The chain uses TRBV9 and TRBJ2-1, with 11 bases that match TRBD2. The CDR3 has 16 residues. V gave up 4 bases and J gave up 2 bases; unmatched junction bases: 5. Germline CDR1 SGDLS, CDR2 YYNGEE. CDR3 protein: CASSPGTSGAYNEQFF. As DNA, the CDR3 is TGTGCCAGCAGCCCAGGGACTAGCGGAGCCTACAATGAGCAGTTCTTC.

This sequence joins TRBV6-2 or TRBV6-3 and TRBJ1-4, with 7 bases identical to TRBD1. Germline values: CDR1 MNHEY, CDR2 SVGEGT. The CDR3 length is 15 residues. J was trimmed by 4 bases and V by 4 bases; bases with no gene match: 6. This CDR3 reads CASSSPGQLNEKLFF. The DNA for the CDR3 is TGTGCCAGCAGTTCTCCGGGACAGCTTAATGAAAAACTGTTTTTT.

The genes are TRBV5-4 and TRBJ2-7; possibly TRBD2 for D (6 bases). V shed 1 base and J shed 3 bases, with 14 bases lying between them. Germline V gene lookup returns CDR1 SGHNT and CDR2 YYREEE (reference sequence). The CDR3 is made up of 15 amino acids. The DNA for the CDR3 is TGTGCCAGCAGCTTGTCTGGGGGGAGCGTCTACGAGCAGTACTTC. This sequence encodes CASSLSGGSVYEQYF.

V usage is TRBV7-9 and J usage is TRBJ2-3, with a possible D match to TRBD2 (6 bases). Per germline, CDR1 SEHNR and CDR2 FQNEAQ (reference sequence). V shed 7 bases and J shed 1 base, with 15 bases lying between them. The CDR3 consists of 15 residues. CDR3 DNA: TGTGCCAGCACCATCGACACGGGGGGCACAGATACGCAGTATTTT. Amino acids: CASTIDTGGTDTQYF.

The V and J genes are TRBV27 and TRBJ2-3, with 13 bases matching TRBD2. V was clipped by 3 bases and J by 6 bases; unmatched bases: 3. The V gene's germline CDR1 is MNHEY and CDR2 SMNVEV (reference sequence). The CDR3 length is 15 residues. CDR3 sequence: CASSFLTSGRDTQYF. The CDR3 bases are TGTGCCAGCAGTTTCCTGACTAGCGGGAGGGATACGCAGTATTTT.

The CDR3 here is CASSEGLAGALEQFF. The CDR3 DNA follows: TGTGCCAGCTCGGAAGGGCTAGCGGGAGCACTTGAGCAGTTCTTC. This rearrangement joins TRBV18 to TRBJ2-1; 10 bases map to TRBD2. The CDR3 covers 15 residues. From germline, CDR1 is KGHSH and CDR2 LQKENI. J lost 9 bases, V lost 6 bases, and 11 bases had no gene match.

J is TRBJ2-7 and V is TRBV25-1; 8 bases map to TRBD2. There are 14 residues in the CDR3. Germline V CDR1 and CDR2: MGHDK, SYGVNS. J gave up 2 bases and V 6 bases, and 6 bases lay outside the gene matches. CDR3 sequence: CASSKAGDPYEQYF. CDR3 bases: TGTGCCAGCAGCAAAGCGGGAGACCCCTACGAGCAGTACTTC.

The genes are TRBV28 and TRBJ1-4; D perhaps matches TRBD1 (5 bases). Germline V CDR1 and CDR2: MDHEN, SYDVKM. The V and J ends lost 5 bases and 5 bases respectively, with 15 bases between them. This CDR3 has 15 amino acids. CDR3 protein: CASSILGHLNEKLFF. In DNA, the CDR3 is TGTGCCAGCAGTATCCTTGGACACCTGAATGAAAAACTGTTTTTT.

This clone was seen more than once but under ten times. The chain links TRBV6-5 to TRBJ1-4, with TRBD1 identical over 9 bases. CDR3 size: 15 residues. Germline V gives CDR1 MNHEY, CDR2 SVGAGI. V lost 4 bases, J lost 8 bases, and 8 bases stayed unmatched. Here the CDR3 DNA reads TGTGCCAGCAGTTTCACCGGGACAGGGCAAGAAAAACTGTTTTTT. It translates to CASSFTGTGQEKLFF.

The rearrangement joins TRBV5-1 to TRBJ2-7, with 7 bases aligning to TRBD2. V dropped 4 bases and J dropped 6; count of bases not matched to a gene: 7. Germline CDR1 is SGHRS and CDR2 is YFSETQ. The CDR3 consists of 13 residues. The CDR3 sequence is CASSGEWGGEQYF. Here the CDR3 DNA reads TGCGCCAGCAGCGGAGAGTGGGGGGGCGAGCAGTACTTC.

This clone appeared once. V usage is TRBV12-3 or TRBV12-4 and J usage is TRBJ2-4; D is unresolved. Trimming took off 8 bases at V and 7 bases at J, with 15 bases between the two ends. The CDR3 is 13 residues long. CDR3 nucleotides: TGTGCCAGCGGAAAGGCGGAGATGAACATTCAGTACTTC. This encodes CASGKAEMNIQYF.

In this sample, this clone turned up once. The chain combines TRBV28 with TRBJ1-2; D perhaps matches TRBD1 (5 bases). Germline V gene lookup returns CDR1 MDHEN and CDR2 SYDVKM. This CDR3 has 15 amino acids. Trimming removed 1 base from V and 3 bases from J, with 12 bases in between. This CDR3 reads CASSLSAGWDYGYTF. In DNA, the CDR3 is TGTGCCAGCAGTTTATCGGCAGGGTGGGACTATGGCTACACCTTC.

V usage is TRBV2 and J usage is TRBJ2-1; 10 nucleotides match TRBD2. Trimming cost V 6 bases and J 8 bases; bases outside gene matches: 13. Looked up from germline, CDR1 is SNHLY and CDR2 is FYNNEI. The CDR3 length is 16 residues. CDR3 region: CASSGFLAGVIDEQFF. CDR3 nucleotides: TGTGCCAGCAGCGGTTTCCTAGCGGGAGTTATAGATGAGCAGTTCTTC.